These 27 T cell receptor beta chains came from one sample sequenced in a study of OX40 agonist ivuxolimab in advanced cancers. Sequencing used immunoSEQ multiplex PCR; TCRdb keeps in-frame clones, though not all of them. This table has 13,000 or so clones, 75% to 90% appearing once. The material was CD4+ or CD8+ T cells sorted from blood, obtained in a trial of the OX40 agonist ivuxolimab. Receptors originate from an adult with an advanced solid tumor such as melanoma, head and neck, liver or kidney cancer.

This clone was found once. The germline gene is not matched at one end of the junction; a read error may be the cause. The gene calls are TRBV2 and TRBJ2-5; D tentatively reads TRBD1 or TRBD2 (5 bases each). CDR3 size: 16 residues. Germline loops: CDR1 SNHLY, CDR2 FYNNEI. CDR3 in DNA: TGTGCCAGCGGTGAATCCTACCGGGACGGCCAAGAGACCCAGTACTTC. It specifies CASGESYRDGQETQYF.

This clone qualifies as medium-sized. The V gene is TRBV5-4, the J gene TRBJ2-7; the D call may be TRBD1 or TRBD2 (6 bases each). Per the germline V gene, CDR1 is SGHNT and CDR2 is YYREEE (reference sequence). Trimming cost V 0 bases and J 2 bases, with 9 bases left between them. CDR3 length: 14 residues. The CDR3 protein is CASSLGGAPYEQYF. CDR3 nucleotide sequence: TGTGCCAGCAGCTTGGGGGGGGCCCCCTACGAGCAGTACTTC.

This clone has only one observation. The chain is built from TRBV19 and TRBJ1-5, with D possibly being TRBD1 (5 bases). V was clipped by 3 bases and J by 2 bases, with 11 bases between them. This CDR3 has 15 residues. Germline assignment: CDR1 LNHDA and CDR2 SQIVND (reference sequence). The CDR3 region is CASSIDRGGNQPQHF. CDR3 DNA sequence: TGTGCCAGTAGTATCGATAGGGGTGGCAATCAGCCCCAGCATTTT.

J is TRBJ1-2 and V is TRBV12-5; TRBD1 agrees at 7 bases. CDR3 size: 16 residues. Germline CDR1 is LGHNT and CDR2 is FRNRAP. J gave up 2 bases and V 4 bases, and 10 bases lay outside the gene matches. This CDR3 is CASGSPRQGENYGYTF. The CDR3 bases are TGTGCTAGTGGTTCCCCCCGACAGGGAGAGAACTATGGCTACACCTTC.

This clone appeared a single time. For the CDR3, the DNA is TGTGCCAGCAGCTTATTCGGGGGGGAAGATGAGCAGTTCTTC. It yields the protein CASSLFGGEDEQFF. This chain connects TRBV7-9 to TRBJ2-1, with 8 bases identical to TRBD2. The CDR3 spans 14 residues. Per germline, CDR1 SEHNR and CDR2 FQNEAQ (reference sequence). With V trimmed by 2 bases and J by 8 bases, 5 bases remained unmatched.

The chain combines TRBV27 with TRBJ1-5, with 8 bases aligning to TRBD1. Germline V lookup: CDR1 MNHEY, CDR2 SMNVEV (reference sequence). The CDR3 extends over 14 amino acids. Losses at the gene ends were 8 bases for V and 5 bases for J; bases not matched to a gene: 8. In DNA form, the CDR3 reads TGTGCCAGCGGACGACAGGGGAGAGATCAGCCCCAGCATTTT. Residues: CASGRQGRDQPQHF.

The chain uses TRBV28 and TRBJ2-7; tentatively, D is TRBD1 (5 bases). This CDR3 is 16 amino acids long. Trimming pared 3 bases from V and 0 bases from J, leaving 15 bases between. Per germline, CDR1 MDHEN and CDR2 SYDVKM. CDR3 DNA: TGTGCCAGCAGTTTCCCCCCAGGGCTCCCCTCCTACGAGCAGTACTTC. Translating gives CASSFPPGLPSYEQYF.

CDR3 sequence (DNA): TGTGCCACCAGCAGAGATACTCTAGCGGGAAGTCTGCGAGATACGCAGTATTTT. Protein sequence: CATSRDTLAGSLRDTQYF. The chain combines TRBV15 with TRBJ2-3; 9 nucleotides line up with TRBD2. V shed 0 bases, J shed 5 bases, and the junction held 12 bases outside the gene matches. The CDR3 consists of 18 residues. CDR1 is LNHNV, CDR2 YYDKDF, per germline (reference sequence). The full variable domain, completed using reference TRBV15 and TRBJ2-3, is DAMVIQNPRYQVTQFGKPVTLSCSQTLNHNVMYWYQQKSSQAPKLLFHYYDKDFNNEADTPDNFQSRRPNTSFCFLDIRSPGLGDTAMYLCATSRDTLAGSLRDTQYFGPGTRLTVL.

This rearrangement joins TRBV6-4 to TRBJ1-2; perhaps TRBD1 as D (6 bases). CDR1 is MRHNA and CDR2 is SNTAGT in the germline V gene. Trimming took 3 bases from V and 4 from J, leaving 15 bases between them. The CDR3 has 15 residues. The CDR3 spells CASSDTSGAGYGYTF. CDR3 DNA sequence: TGTGCCAGCAGTGATACCTCAGGGGCAGGCTATGGCTACACCTTC.

The chain carries TRBV11-2 and TRBJ1-5; D gene unclear. Trimming cost V 5 bases and J 4 bases, with 9 bases left between them. Germline CDR1 and CDR2: SGHAT and FQNNGV. This CDR3 is built from 13 residues. CDR3 nucleotides: TGTGCCAGCAGCGAAGAGGTAAATCAGCCCCAGCATTTT. It codes for CASSEEVNQPQHF.

Only one count was recorded for this clone. The rearrangement links TRBV7-9 to TRBJ1-5; D remains ambiguous. V was pared by 2 bases and J by 10 bases, with 9 bases between. The CDR3 is 12 amino acids. The germline gives CDR1 SEHNR, CDR2 FQNEAQ (reference sequence). CDR3 coding DNA: TGTGCCAGCAGCTTATGGCCTTTTCCCCAGCATTTT. Encoded protein: CASSLWPFPQHF. Based on the CDR3 plus reference TRBV7-9 and TRBJ1-5, the full variable domain is DTGVSQNPRHKITKRGQNVTFRCDPISEHNRLYWYRQTLGQGPEFLTYFQNEAQLEKSRLLSDRFSAERPKGSFSTLEIQRTEQGDSAMYLCASSLWPFPQHFGDGTRLSIL.

This clone appeared once. The chain couples TRBV7-9 to TRBJ2-3, with TRBD2 matching over 10 bases. Germline CDR1 and CDR2: SEHNR and FQNEAQ (reference sequence). The CDR3 length is 16 residues. After removal of 4 bases from V and 0 bases from J, the junction contained 4 bases not matched to a gene. DNA of the CDR3: TGTGCCAGCAGCTCAGAGACTAGCGGGAGCACAGATACGCAGTATTTT. Translated, it gives CASSSETSGSTDTQYF.

This chain joins TRBV14 and TRBJ2-3; TRBD1 matches 7 bases. The V gene's germline CDR1 is SGHDN and CDR2 FVKESK. The CDR3 runs 14 residues. With V trimmed by 5 bases and J by 6 bases, 8 bases remained unmatched. The CDR3 region is CASSEQQGRDTQYF. The CDR3 nucleotides read TGTGCCAGCAGCGAACAACAGGGGCGGGATACGCAGTATTTT.

The V gene is TRBV7-2, the J gene TRBJ2-1; 10 nucleotides agree with TRBD1. The CDR3 is made up of 13 amino acids. Per germline, CDR1 SGHTA and CDR2 FQGNSA. The V segment lost 6 bases and the J segment 4 bases; nucleotides outside the gene matches: 0. The CDR3 protein is CASRGQGYNEQFF. CDR3 nucleotides: TGTGCCAGCAGGGGACAGGGGTACAATGAGCAGTTCTTC.

This clone was counted a single time. The CDR3 protein is CASSQVGVSYEQYF. In nucleotides, the CDR3 is TGCGCCAGCAGCCAAGTAGGGGTCTCCTACGAGCAGTACTTC. The rearrangement joins TRBV4-1 to TRBJ2-7, with D possibly matching TRBD1 (5 bases). Looked up from germline, CDR1 is MGHRA and CDR2 is YSYEKL. The CDR3 contains 14 residues. Between the trimmed V and J ends, which lost 1 base and 0 bases, there was a span of 7 bases.

The rearrangement links TRBV30 to TRBJ1-2; maybe TRBD1 (5 bases). With 4 bases removed from V and 6 bases from J, the gap between germline ends came to 15 bases. The CDR3 covers 13 residues. Germline CDR1 is GTSNPN and CDR2 is SVGIG (reference sequence). CDR3 sequence: CAWTKGRNDGYTF. The CDR3 DNA reads TGTGCCTGGACTAAGGGGCGGAATGATGGCTACACCTTC.

The chain has TRBV4-3 and TRBJ2-1; possibly TRBD1 for D (5 bases). V was pared by 5 bases and J by 6 bases, with 11 bases between. The length of the CDR3 is 13 residues. CDR1 and CDR2 from the germline V gene are LGHNA and YSLEER. The CDR3 here is CASSFRQSNEQFF. DNA of the CDR3: TGCGCCAGCAGCTTTCGACAGTCCAATGAGCAGTTCTTC.

The chain carries TRBV7-9 and TRBJ1-1; D remains ambiguous. Germline V gene sequence: CDR1 SEHNR, CDR2 FQNEAQ (reference sequence). The germline V and J ends were trimmed by 1 base and 5 bases, with 14 bases remaining between them. CDR3 length equals 15 residues. The CDR3 nucleotides are TGTGCCAGCAGCTTAGTTGATGTTTTGGGTACTGAAGCTTTCTTT. Translation: CASSLVDVLGTEAFF.

Written as DNA, the CDR3 is TGTGCCAGCAGTTTATCCTCCCTAGCGGGGGGGACTAGCACAGATACGCAGTATTTT. It translates to CASSLSSLAGGTSTDTQYF. This chain joins TRBV27 and TRBJ2-3, with TRBD2 matching 12 bases. Germline V gene sequence: CDR1 MNHEY, CDR2 SMNVEV (reference sequence). The CDR3 runs to 19 residues. Germline trimming cut 0 bases from V and 0 bases from J; bases unmatched to any gene: 7.

The V gene is TRBV25-1, the J gene TRBJ1-1, with D tentatively TRBD1 (5 bases). V was trimmed by 4 bases and J by 3 bases, leaving 12 bases between them. The CDR3 spans 14 residues. Germline CDR1 and CDR2: MGHDK and SYGVNS. This chain's CDR3 is CASSASSGDTEAFF. The DNA of the CDR3 is TGTGCCAGCAGTGCCTCGTCGGGGGACACTGAAGCTTTCTTT.

The J gene is TRBJ2-6, the V gene TRBV28; D uncertain. V lost 5 bases to trimming and J lost 4 bases, with 12 bases between them. The CDR3 spans 15 residues. Germline V gene sequence: CDR1 MDHEN, CDR2 SYDVKM. The CDR3: CASSNSLGGANVLTF. The DNA of the CDR3 is TGTGCCAGCAGTAACAGCCTCGGCGGGGCCAACGTCCTGACTTTC.

The rearrangement uses TRBV4-3 and TRBJ2-3; D uncertain. V was shortened by 5 bases and J by 2 bases, with 5 bases between the two germline ends. Germline CDR1 reads LGHNA; CDR2 reads YSLEER. The length of the CDR3 is 12 residues. The CDR3 is CASSITTDTQYF. The CDR3 DNA reads TGCGCCAGCAGCATAACCACAGATACGCAGTATTTT.

This clone was seen just once. The rearrangement links TRBV10-3 to TRBJ1-1; weak D call: TRBD1 (6 bases). The germline V gene has CDR1 ENHRY and CDR2 SYGVKD. Trimming removed 8 bases from V and 3 bases from J, with 16 bases in between. CDR3 length equals 14 residues. DNA for the CDR3: TGTGCCATCTTCAGGGACAATAAAGACACTGAAGCTTTCTTT. This codes for CAIFRDNKDTEAFF.

V and J are TRBV6-4 and TRBJ2-1; D remains unclear. Per germline, CDR1 MRHNA and CDR2 SNTAGT. The length of the CDR3 is 15 residues. V was cut by 3 bases and J by 10 bases, with 19 bases left in between. The CDR3 reads CASSEGLDGPQEQFF. The CDR3 DNA is TGTGCCAGCAGTGAGGGTCTAGACGGCCCCCAAGAGCAGTTCTTC.

V and J are TRBV10-3 and TRBJ2-1; D is possibly TRBD1 (6 bases). Per germline, CDR1 ENHRY and CDR2 SYGVKD. CDR3 length: 15 amino acids. V was clipped by 2 bases and J by 5 bases, with 13 bases between them. CDR3 protein: CAISEPFTGHNEQFF. The CDR3 coding sequence is TGTGCCATCAGTGAGCCCTTTACAGGGCACAATGAGCAGTTCTTC.

The chain has TRBV7-9 and TRBJ2-1, with TRBD1 identical over 8 bases. Germline V CDR1 and CDR2: SEHNR, FQNEAQ (reference sequence). V shed 4 bases and J 4 bases; nucleotides not matched to a gene: 15. This CDR3 contains 18 residues. CDR3 bases: TGTGCCAGCAGCTCCCCAAGGACAGGGCCCTATAATTACAATGAGCAGTTCTTC. As protein: CASSSPRTGPYNYNEQFF.

This clone was observed a single time. The rearrangement joins TRBV7-2 to TRBJ1-1; D is unresolved. The CDR3 extends over 13 amino acids. V was cut by 1 base and J by 8 bases, with 11 bases left in between. The germline V gene has CDR1 SGHTA and CDR2 FQGNSA. The CDR3 nucleotides read TGTGCCAGCAGCTTAGGCGGCCGTCCGGAAGCTTTCTTT. Translating it yields CASSLGGRPEAFF.